These 13 T cell receptor beta chains share one sample of origin, sequenced in a study of cytomegalovirus exposure and HLA in healthy donors. With 60 Vbeta and 13 Jbeta primers, the PCR was carried out. Sequencing was performed with immunoSEQ multiplex PCR; in TCRdb, only in-frame clones are kept and a portion is missing. This table holds about 190,000 clones. What was sequenced was PBMCs. The receptors come from a man aged 25-40 years in good health and CMV-seronegative.

The V call is TRBV10-2, the J call TRBJ2-7; TRBD2 agrees at 7 bases. Germline CDR1 WSHSY, CDR2 SAAADI. Losses at the gene ends were 6 bases for V and 12 bases for J; bases not matched to a gene: 8. This CDR3 is built from 11 residues. The CDR3 bases are TGCGCCAGCAGGGGGTTCAGGGAGGGGTACTTC. It yields the protein CASRGFREGYF.

V is TRBV2 and J is TRBJ1-2; possible D gene TRBD1, 6 bases. This CDR3 region has 13 residues. The ends were cut back, 5 bases at V and 3 bases at J, with 10 bases in the middle. The germline gives CDR1 SNHLY, CDR2 FYNNEI. Here the CDR3 reads CASSKQGDYGYTF. The CDR3 nucleotides are TGTGCCAGCAGTAAACAGGGAGACTATGGCTACACCTTC. Together with reference TRBV2 and TRBJ1-2, the CDR3 gives the full variable domain: EPEVTQTPSHQVTQMGQEVILRCVPISNHLYFYWYRQILGQKVEFLVSFYNNEISEKSEIFDDQFSVERPDGSNFTLKIRSTKLEDSAMYFCASSKQGDYGYTFGSGTRLTVV.

The chain carries TRBV5-1 and TRBJ1-1, with D tentatively TRBD1 (5 bases). Germline V gene data show CDR1 as SGHRS and CDR2 as YFSETQ. Trimming cost V 0 bases and J 3 bases, with 9 bases left between them. CDR3 size: 14 residues. Here the CDR3 DNA reads TGCGCCAGCAGCTTGGGCCGGGGGGACACTGAAGCTTTCTTT. Its translation: CASSLGRGDTEAFF.

The rearrangement joins TRBV7-3 to TRBJ2-7; 10 positions agree with TRBD1. V trimming: 1 base; J trimming: 2 bases; junction bases outside the gene matches: 5. Germline assignment: CDR1 SGHTA and CDR2 FQGTGA. This CDR3 contains 16 residues. The CDR3 protein is CASSLRPGQGTYEQYF. Here the CDR3 DNA reads TGTGCCAGCAGCTTAAGACCGGGACAGGGGACCTACGAGCAGTACTTC.

CDR3 in DNA: TGCGCCAGCAGTGAGCAGGGCCCCGGGGAGCTGTTTTTT. Translated: CASSEQGPGELFF. J is TRBJ2-2 and V is TRBV10-1; tentatively, D is TRBD1 (5 bases). Trimming stripped 2 bases from V and 6 bases from J, with 7 bases between. There are 13 residues in the CDR3. Germline CDR1 WNHNN, CDR2 SYGVQD (reference sequence).

The V gene is TRBV28, the J gene TRBJ1-1, with a weak D call TRBD1 (6 bases). The germline gives CDR1 MDHEN, CDR2 SYDVKM. There are 14 residues in the CDR3. Trimming took 8 bases from V and 1 from J, leaving 14 bases between them. CDR3 sequence: CASGTSGQNTEAFF. In nucleotides, the CDR3 is TGTGCCAGCGGAACGTCGGGACAGAACACTGAAGCTTTCTTT. Based on the CDR3 plus reference TRBV28 and TRBJ1-1, the full variable domain is DVKVTQSSRYLVKRTGEKVFLECVQDMDHENMFWYRQDPGLGLRLIYFSYDVKMKEKGDIPEGYSVSREKKERFSLILESASTNQTSMYLCASGTSGQNTEAFFGQGTRLTVV.

On this clone itself: Within the sample, other DNA sequences also encode this same CDR3. The V gene is TRBV9, the J gene TRBJ2-7, with a possible D match to TRBD2 (6 bases). The CDR3 contains 13 residues. The ends were cut back, 0 bases at V and 6 bases at J, with 10 bases in the middle. CDR1 and CDR2 (germline): SGDLS, YYNGEE. In DNA form, the CDR3 reads TGTGCCAGCAGCGTAGAAGGAGGGTCCGAGCAGTACTTC. It yields the protein CASSVEGGSEQYF.

Of note for this clone: Germline and junction disagree at one end, which may indicate a read error. The sample contains more than one DNA sequence encoding this CDR3. The chain couples TRBV6-5 to TRBJ2-5; TRBD1 matches 7 bases. This CDR3 has 12 residues. The germline gives CDR1 MNHEY, CDR2 SVGAGI. CDR3 sequence reads: CASSQGVESQYF. For the CDR3, the DNA is TGTGCCAGCAGTCAGGGGGTCGAGAGCCAGTACTTC.

The chain recombines TRBV19 with TRBJ1-5; D perhaps matches TRBD1 (5 bases). Germline V lookup: CDR1 LNHDA, CDR2 SQIVND (reference sequence). Trimming stripped 7 bases from V and 4 bases from J, with 14 bases between. CDR3 length: 14 amino acids. Here the CDR3 reads CASNPPGANQPQHF. The DNA for the CDR3 is TGTGCCAGTAATCCGCCTGGGGCTAATCAGCCCCAGCATTTT.

J is TRBJ1-2 and V is TRBV6-5; no definite D call. The germline CDR1 and CDR2 sequences are MNHEY and SVGAGI. This CDR3 comprises 14 residues. Trimming removed 0 bases from V and 3 bases from J, with 8 bases in between. CDR3 nucleotide sequence: TGTGCCAGCAGTTACTCAGGGCGGGACTATGGCTACACCTTC. Protein sequence: CASSYSGRDYGYTF.

This chain links TRBV19 with TRBJ2-1; D possibly corresponds to TRBD2 (5 bases). CDR3 size: 14 residues. Trimming stripped 5 bases from V and 6 bases from J, with 14 bases between. From germline, CDR1 is LNHDA and CDR2 SQIVND (reference sequence). The DNA of the CDR3 is TGTGCCAGTAGTTCCGGGGATACGGGCAATGAGCAGTTCTTC. Its translation: CASSSGDTGNEQFF.

The chain combines TRBV6-4 with TRBJ2-1; 10 nucleotides agree with TRBD1. The junction had 7 bases not matched to a gene; V was cut back by 4 bases and J by 7 bases. The CDR3 has 15 amino acids. From germline, CDR1 is MRHNA and CDR2 SNTAGT. The CDR3 spells CASSATGGSGNEQFF. For the CDR3, the DNA is TGTGCCAGCAGTGCGACAGGGGGCTCGGGGAATGAGCAGTTCTTC.

The chain joins TRBV18 to TRBJ1-4, with D tentatively TRBD1 (6 bases). The germline V gene encodes CDR1 KGHSH and CDR2 LQKENI. The CDR3 length is 16 residues. Trimming shortened V by 6 bases and J by 4 bases, and 18 bases separated the two germline ends. CDR3 sequence reads: CASSVRRTANNEKLFF. In nucleotides, the CDR3 is TGTGCCAGCTCCGTTCGCAGGACAGCAAATAATGAAAAACTGTTTTTT.